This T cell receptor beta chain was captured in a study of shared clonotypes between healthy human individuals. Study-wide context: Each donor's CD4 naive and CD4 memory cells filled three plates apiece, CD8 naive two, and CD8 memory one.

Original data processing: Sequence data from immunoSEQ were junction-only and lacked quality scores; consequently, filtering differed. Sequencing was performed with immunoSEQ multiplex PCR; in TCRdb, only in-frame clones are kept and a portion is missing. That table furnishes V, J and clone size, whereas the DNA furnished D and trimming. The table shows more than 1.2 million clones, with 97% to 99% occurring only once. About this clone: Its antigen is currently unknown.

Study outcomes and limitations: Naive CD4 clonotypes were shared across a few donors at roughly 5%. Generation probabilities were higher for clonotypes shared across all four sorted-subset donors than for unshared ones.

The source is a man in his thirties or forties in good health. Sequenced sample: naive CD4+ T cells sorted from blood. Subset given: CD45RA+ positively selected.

This CDR3 is CASSLDSLANTGELFF. CDR3 DNA sequence: TGTGCCAGCAGCTTAGATAGTCTAGCGAACACCGGGGAGCTGTTTTTT. The chain carries TRBV11-3 and TRBJ2-2; D not resolved. The CDR3 loop spans 16 amino acids. V lost 0 bases to trimming and J lost 0 bases, with 8 bases between them. The V gene's germline CDR1 is SGHNT and CDR2 YENEEA. Complete variable domain (other parts from reference TRBV11-3 and TRBJ2-2): EAGVVQSPRYKIIEKKQPVAFWCNPISGHNTLYWYLQNLGQGPELLIRYENEEAVDDSQLPKDRFSAERLKGVDSTLKIQPAELGDSAVYLCASSLDSLANTGELFFGEGSRLTVL.